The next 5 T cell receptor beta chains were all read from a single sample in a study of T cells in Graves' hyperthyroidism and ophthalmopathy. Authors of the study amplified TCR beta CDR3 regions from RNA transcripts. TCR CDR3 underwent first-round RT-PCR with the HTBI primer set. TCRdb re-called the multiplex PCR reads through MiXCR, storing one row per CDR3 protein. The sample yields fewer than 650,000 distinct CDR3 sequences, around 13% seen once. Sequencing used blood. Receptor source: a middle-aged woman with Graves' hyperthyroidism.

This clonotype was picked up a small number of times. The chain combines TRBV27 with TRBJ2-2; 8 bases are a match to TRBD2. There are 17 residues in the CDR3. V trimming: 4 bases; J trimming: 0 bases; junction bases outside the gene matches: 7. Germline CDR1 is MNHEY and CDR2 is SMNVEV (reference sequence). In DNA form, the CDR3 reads TGTGCCAGCAGTTACGGTAGCGGGAACGCGAACACCGGGGAGCTGTTTTTT. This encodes CASSYGSGNANTGELFF.

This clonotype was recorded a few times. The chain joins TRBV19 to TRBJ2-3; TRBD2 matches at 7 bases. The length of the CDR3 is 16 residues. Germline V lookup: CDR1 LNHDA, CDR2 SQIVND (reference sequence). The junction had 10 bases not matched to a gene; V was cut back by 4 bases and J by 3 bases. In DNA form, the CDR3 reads TGTGCCAGTAGTAGGGAAGGCGGGAGTGGAACAGATACGCAGTATTTT. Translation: CASSREGGSGTDTQYF. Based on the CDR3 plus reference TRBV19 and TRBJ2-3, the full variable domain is DGGITQSPKYLFRKEGQNVTLSCEQNLNHDAMYWYRQDPGQGLRLIYYSQIVNDFQKGDIAEGYSVSREKKESFPLTVTSAQKNPTAFYLCASSREGGSGTDTQYFGPGTRLTVL.

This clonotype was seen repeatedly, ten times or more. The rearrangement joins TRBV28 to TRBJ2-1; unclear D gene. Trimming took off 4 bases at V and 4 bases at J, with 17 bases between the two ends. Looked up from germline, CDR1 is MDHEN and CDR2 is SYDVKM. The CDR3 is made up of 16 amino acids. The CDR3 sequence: CASSSNRLSRYNEQFF. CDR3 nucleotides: TGTGCCAGCAGTTCAAACCGACTCTCCAGATACAATGAGCAGTTCTTC.

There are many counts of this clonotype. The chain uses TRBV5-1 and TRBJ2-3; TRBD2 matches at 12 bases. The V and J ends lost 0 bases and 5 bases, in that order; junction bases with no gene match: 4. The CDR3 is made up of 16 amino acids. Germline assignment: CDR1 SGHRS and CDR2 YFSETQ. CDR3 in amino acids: CASSLGLAGVIDTQYF. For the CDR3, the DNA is TGCGCCAGCAGCTTGGGACTAGCGGGAGTGATAGATACGCAGTATTTT.

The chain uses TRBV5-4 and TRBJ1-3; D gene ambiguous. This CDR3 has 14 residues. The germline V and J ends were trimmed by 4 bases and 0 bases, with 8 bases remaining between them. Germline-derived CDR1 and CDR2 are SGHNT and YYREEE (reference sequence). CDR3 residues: CASSLWASGNTIYF. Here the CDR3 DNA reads TGTGCCAGCAGCCTGTGGGCCTCTGGAAACACCATATATTTT.